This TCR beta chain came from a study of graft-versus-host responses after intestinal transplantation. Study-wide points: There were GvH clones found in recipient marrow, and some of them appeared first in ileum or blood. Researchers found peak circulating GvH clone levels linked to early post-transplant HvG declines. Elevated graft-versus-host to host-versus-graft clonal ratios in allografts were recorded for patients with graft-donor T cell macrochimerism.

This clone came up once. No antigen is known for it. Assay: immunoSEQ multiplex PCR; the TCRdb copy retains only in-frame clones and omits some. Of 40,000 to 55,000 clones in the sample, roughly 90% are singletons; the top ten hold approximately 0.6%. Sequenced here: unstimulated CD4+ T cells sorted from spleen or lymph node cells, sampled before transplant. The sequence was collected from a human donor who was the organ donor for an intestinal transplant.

Written as DNA, the CDR3 is TGTGCCAGTCCTCGGACAGGCTATCAGCCCCAGCATTTT. Protein product: CASPRTGYQPQHF. V and J are TRBV19 and TRBJ1-5; the match to TRBD1 covers 7 bases. V shed 8 bases and J 5 bases; nucleotides not matched to a gene: 6. This CDR3 contains 13 residues. Germline CDR1 reads LNHDA; CDR2 reads SQIVND (reference sequence).